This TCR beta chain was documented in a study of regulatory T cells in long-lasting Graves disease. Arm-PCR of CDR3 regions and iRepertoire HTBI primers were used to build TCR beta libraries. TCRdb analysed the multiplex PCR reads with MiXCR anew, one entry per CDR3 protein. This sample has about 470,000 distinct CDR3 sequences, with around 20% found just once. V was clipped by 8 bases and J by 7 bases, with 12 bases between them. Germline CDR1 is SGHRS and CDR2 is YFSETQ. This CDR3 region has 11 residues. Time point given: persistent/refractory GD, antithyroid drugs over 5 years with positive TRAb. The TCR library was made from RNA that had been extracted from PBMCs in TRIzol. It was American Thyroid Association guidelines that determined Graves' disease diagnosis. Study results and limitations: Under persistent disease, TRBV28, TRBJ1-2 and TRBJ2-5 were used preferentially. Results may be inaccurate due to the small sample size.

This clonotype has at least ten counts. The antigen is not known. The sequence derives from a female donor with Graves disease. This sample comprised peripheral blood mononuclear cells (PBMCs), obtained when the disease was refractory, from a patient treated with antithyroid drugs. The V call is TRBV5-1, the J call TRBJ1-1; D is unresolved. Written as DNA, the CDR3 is TGCGCCAGTGCCGACGGACTTGAAGCTTTCTTT. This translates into CASADGLEAFF.